This T cell receptor (beta chain) was recovered during a study of T and B cells in COVID-19 patients. Study summary: COVID-19 patients gave peripheral blood either during active infection or after recovery.

This clonotype was observed a few times. Antigen specificity is unknown. Each TRB amplification used roughly 220-550 ng of genomic DNA from blood. Study-wide results and caveats: At recovery TRB diversity and richness exceeded healthy donors, after highly clonal active COVID-19 repertoires.

BIOMED2 TRB-A/B primer pools were used in multiplex TRB PCR. TCRdb processed the multiplex PCR reads anew with MiXCR; each CDR3 protein has one entry. Of under 8,500 distinct CDR3 sequences in the sample, approximately 30% were seen once. Germline CDR1 reads DFQATT; CDR2 reads SNEGSKA (reference sequence). Between the trimmed V and J ends, which lost 4 bases and 3 bases, there was a span of 9 bases. The CDR3 length is 12 residues. The J gene is TRBJ1-2, the V gene TRBV20-1; D ambiguous. The sample was blood. The clonotype comes from a human donor with active COVID-19. CDR3 sequence: CSAKGRDYGYTF. The CDR3 nucleotides are TGCAGTGCTAAAGGACGGGACTATGGCTACACCTTC.